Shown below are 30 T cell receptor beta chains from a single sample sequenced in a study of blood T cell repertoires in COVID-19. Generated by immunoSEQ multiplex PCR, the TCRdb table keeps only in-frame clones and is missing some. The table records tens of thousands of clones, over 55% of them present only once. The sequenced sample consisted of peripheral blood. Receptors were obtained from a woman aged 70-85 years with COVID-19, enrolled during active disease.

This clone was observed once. The CDR3 loop reads CASSAGTSGGVETQYF. Written as DNA, the CDR3 is TGTGCCAGCAGCGCCGGGACTAGCGGGGGGGTTGAGACCCAGTACTTC. The chain joins TRBV9 to TRBJ2-5; 16 bases are shared with TRBD2. The CDR3 spans 16 residues. From germline, CDR1 is SGDLS and CDR2 YYNGEE. J lost 5 bases, V lost 3 bases, and 4 bases had no gene match.

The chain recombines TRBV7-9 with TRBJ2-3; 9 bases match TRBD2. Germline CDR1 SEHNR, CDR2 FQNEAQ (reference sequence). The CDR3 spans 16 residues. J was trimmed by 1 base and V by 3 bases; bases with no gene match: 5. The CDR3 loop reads CASSLDSGRGTDTQYF. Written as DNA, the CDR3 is TGTGCCAGCAGCTTGGATAGCGGGAGAGGCACAGATACGCAGTATTTT. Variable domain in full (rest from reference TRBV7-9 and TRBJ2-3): DTGVSQNPRHKITKRGQNVTFRCDPISEHNRLYWYRQTLGQGPEFLTYFQNEAQLEKSRLLSDRFSAERPKGSFSTLEIQRTEQGDSAMYLCASSLDSGRGTDTQYFGPGTRLTVL.

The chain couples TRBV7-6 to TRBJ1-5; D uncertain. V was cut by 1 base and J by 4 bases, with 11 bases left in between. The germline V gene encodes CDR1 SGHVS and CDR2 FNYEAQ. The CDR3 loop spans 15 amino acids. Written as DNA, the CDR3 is TGTGCCAGCAGCTTAGGAGGCAGCCCAAATCAGCCCCAGCATTTT. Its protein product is CASSLGGSPNQPQHF.

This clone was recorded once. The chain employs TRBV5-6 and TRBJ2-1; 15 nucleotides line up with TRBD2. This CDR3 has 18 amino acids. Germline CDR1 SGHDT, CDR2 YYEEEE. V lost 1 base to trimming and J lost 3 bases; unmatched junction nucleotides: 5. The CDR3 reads CASSLIGLAGGSYNEQFF. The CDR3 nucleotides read TGTGCCAGCAGCTTGATTGGACTAGCGGGGGGGAGCTACAATGAGCAGTTCTTC.

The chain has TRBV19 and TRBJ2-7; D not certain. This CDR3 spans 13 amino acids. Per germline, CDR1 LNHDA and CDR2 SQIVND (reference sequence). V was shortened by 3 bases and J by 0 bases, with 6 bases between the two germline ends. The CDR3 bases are TGTGCCAGTAGTATTGCGATCTCCTACGAGCAGTACTTC. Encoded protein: CASSIAISYEQYF.

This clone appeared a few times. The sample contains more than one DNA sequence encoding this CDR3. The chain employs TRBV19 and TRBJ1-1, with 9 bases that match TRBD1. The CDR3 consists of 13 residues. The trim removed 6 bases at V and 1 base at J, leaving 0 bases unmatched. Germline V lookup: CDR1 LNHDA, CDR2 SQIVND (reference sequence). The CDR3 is CASRGQGNTEAFF. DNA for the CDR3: TGTGCCAGTAGGGGACAGGGGAACACTGAAGCTTTCTTT. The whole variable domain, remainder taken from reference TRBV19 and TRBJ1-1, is DGGITQSPKYLFRKEGQNVTLSCEQNLNHDAMYWYRQDPGQGLRLIYYSQIVNDFQKGDIAEGYSVSREKKESFPLTVTSAQKNPTAFYLCASRGQGNTEAFFGQGTRLTVV.

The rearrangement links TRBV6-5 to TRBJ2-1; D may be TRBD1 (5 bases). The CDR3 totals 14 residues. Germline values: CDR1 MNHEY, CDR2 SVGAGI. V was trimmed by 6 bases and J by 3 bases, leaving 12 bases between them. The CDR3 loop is CASRRQLHYNEQFF. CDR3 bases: TGTGCCAGCAGAAGACAGCTCCACTACAATGAGCAGTTCTTC.

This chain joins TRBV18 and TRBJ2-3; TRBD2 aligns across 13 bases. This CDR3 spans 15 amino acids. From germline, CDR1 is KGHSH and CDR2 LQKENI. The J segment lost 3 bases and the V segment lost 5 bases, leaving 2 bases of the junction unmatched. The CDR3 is CASSATSGGTDTQYF. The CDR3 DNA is TGTGCCAGCTCAGCGACTAGCGGGGGGACAGATACGCAGTATTTT.

The CDR3 reads CASSPFGQGVYGYTF. CDR3 bases: TGTGCCAGCAGCCCATTTGGACAGGGGGTTTATGGCTACACCTTC. The J gene is TRBJ1-2, the V gene TRBV7-2, with 10 bases that match TRBD1. The trim removed 5 bases at V and 5 bases at J, leaving 8 bases unmatched. The CDR3 runs 15 residues. Germline-derived CDR1 and CDR2 are SGHTA and FQGNSA.

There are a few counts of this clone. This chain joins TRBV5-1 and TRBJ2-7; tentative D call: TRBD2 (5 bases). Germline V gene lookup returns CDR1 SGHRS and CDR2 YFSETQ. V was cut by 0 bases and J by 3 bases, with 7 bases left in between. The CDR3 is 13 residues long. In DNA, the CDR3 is TGCGCCAGCAGCTTGGCCGGGATCTACGAGCAGTACTTC. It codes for CASSLAGIYEQYF.

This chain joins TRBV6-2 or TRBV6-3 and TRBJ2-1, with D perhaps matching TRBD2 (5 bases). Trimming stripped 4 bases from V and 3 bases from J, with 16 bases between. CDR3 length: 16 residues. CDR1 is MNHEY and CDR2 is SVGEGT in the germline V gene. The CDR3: CASSWELGKIYNEQFF. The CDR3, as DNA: TGTGCCAGCAGTTGGGAACTAGGGAAAATCTACAATGAGCAGTTCTTC.

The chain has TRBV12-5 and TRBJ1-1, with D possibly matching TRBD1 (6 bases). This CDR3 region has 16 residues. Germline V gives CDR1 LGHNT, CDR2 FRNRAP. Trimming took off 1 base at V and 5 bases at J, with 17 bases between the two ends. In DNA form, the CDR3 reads TGTGCTAGTGGTTTGGGACCGGGGGGCGCAGGGACTGAAGCTTTCTTT. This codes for CASGLGPGGAGTEAFF.

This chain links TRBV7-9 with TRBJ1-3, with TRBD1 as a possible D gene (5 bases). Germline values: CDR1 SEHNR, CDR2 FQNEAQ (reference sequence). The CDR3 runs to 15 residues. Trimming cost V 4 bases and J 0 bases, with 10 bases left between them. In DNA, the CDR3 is TGTGCCAGCAGCTCCATGGACAACTCTGGAAACACCATATATTTT. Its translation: CASSSMDNSGNTIYF.

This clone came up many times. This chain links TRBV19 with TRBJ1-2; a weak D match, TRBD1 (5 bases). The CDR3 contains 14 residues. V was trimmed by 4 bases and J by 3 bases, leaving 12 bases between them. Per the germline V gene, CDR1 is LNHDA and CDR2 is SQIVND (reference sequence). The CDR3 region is CASSTGFWDYGYTF. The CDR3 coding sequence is TGTGCCAGTAGTACAGGGTTTTGGGACTATGGCTACACCTTC.

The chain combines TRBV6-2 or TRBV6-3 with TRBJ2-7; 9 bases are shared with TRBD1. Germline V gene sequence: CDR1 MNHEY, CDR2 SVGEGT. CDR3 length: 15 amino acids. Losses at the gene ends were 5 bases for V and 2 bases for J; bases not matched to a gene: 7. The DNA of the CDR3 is TGTGCCAGCAGTGCTCTAGGGACAGGGCCCTACGAGCAGTACTTC. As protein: CASSALGTGPYEQYF.

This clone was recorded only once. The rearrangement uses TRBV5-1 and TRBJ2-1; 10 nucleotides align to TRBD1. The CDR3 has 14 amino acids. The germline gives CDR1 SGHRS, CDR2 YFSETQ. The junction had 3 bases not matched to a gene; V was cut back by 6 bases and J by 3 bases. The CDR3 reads CASTTGGDYNEQFF. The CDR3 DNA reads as TGCGCCAGCACGACAGGGGGCGACTACAATGAGCAGTTCTTC.

CDR3 DNA sequence: TGTGCCAGCAGCGGACAGGGCGCCACTGAAGCTTTCTTT. It yields the protein CASSGQGATEAFF. The chain links TRBV6-5 to TRBJ1-1; 8 bases are a match to TRBD1. Germline values: CDR1 MNHEY, CDR2 SVGAGI. The CDR3 is made up of 13 amino acids. J lost 4 bases, V lost 6 bases, and 4 bases had no gene match.

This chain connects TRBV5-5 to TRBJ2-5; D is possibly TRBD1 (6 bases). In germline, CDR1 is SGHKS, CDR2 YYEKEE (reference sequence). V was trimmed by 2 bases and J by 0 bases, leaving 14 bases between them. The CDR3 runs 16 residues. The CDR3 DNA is TGTGCCAGCAGCTTTAGACAAACAGGGTACCAAGAGACCCAGTACTTC. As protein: CASSFRQTGYQETQYF. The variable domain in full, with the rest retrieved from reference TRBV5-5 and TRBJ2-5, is DAGVTQSPTHLIKTRGQQVTLRCSPISGHKSVSWYQQVLGQGPQFIFQYYEKEERGRGNFPDRFSARQFPNYSSELNVNALLLGDSALYLCASSFRQTGYQETQYFGPGTRLLVL.

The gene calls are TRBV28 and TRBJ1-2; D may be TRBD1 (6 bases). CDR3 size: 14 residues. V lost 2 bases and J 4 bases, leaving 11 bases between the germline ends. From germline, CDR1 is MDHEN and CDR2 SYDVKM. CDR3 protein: CASSLGRGSYGYTF. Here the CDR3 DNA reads TGTGCCAGCAGTTTAGGCAGGGGCAGCTATGGCTACACCTTC.

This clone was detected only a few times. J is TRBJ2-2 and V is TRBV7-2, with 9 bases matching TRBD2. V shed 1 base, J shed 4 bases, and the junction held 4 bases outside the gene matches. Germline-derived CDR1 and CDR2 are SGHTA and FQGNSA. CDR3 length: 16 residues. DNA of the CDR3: TGTGCCAGCAGCTTAGGGAGCGGGAGGTTCACCGGGGAGCTGTTTTTT. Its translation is CASSLGSGRFTGELFF.

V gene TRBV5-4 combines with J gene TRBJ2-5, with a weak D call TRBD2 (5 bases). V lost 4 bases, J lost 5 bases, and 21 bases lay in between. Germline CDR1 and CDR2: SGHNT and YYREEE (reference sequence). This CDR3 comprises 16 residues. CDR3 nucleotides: TGTGCCAGCAGCCTGCCGGGTTCACAACGCGGGGAGACCCAGTACTTC. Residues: CASSLPGSQRGETQYF.

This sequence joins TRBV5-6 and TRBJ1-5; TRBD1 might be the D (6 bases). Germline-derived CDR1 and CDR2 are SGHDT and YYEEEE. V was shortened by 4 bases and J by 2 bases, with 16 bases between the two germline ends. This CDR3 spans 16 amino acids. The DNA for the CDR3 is TGTGCCAGCAGCCGGCTATCAGGGGTGGGCAATCAGCCCCAGCATTTT. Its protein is CASSRLSGVGNQPQHF.

CDR3 DNA sequence: TGTGCCAGCTCCCTGGGGGCAGGGCAACAGCCCCAGCATTTT. It codes for CASSLGAGQQPQHF. The rearrangement joins TRBV18 to TRBJ1-5; possibly TRBD1 for D (6 bases). Trimming took 6 bases from V and 7 from J, leaving 16 bases between them. The germline V gene encodes CDR1 KGHSH and CDR2 LQKENI. This CDR3 has 14 residues.

The CDR3: CASRRTGGEQETQYF. Here the CDR3 DNA reads TGTGCAAGTCGCAGGACAGGGGGCGAGCAAGAGACCCAGTACTTC. This rearrangement joins TRBV12-2 to TRBJ2-5; no check of the table's D call, TRBD1, against the DNA was made. TRBV12-2 is recorded as a pseudogene. The CDR3 sequence is 15 residues long.

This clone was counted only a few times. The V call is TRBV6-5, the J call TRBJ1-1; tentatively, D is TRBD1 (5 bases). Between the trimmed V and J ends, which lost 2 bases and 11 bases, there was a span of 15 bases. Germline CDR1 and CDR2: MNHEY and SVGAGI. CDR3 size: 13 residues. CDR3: CASSYPGGTGAFF. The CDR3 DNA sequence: TGTGCCAGCAGTTACCCCGGGGGGACTGGGGCTTTCTTT.

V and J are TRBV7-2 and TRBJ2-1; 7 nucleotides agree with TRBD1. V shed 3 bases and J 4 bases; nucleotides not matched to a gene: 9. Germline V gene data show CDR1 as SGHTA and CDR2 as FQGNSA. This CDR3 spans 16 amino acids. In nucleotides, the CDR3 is TGTGCCAGCAGCTTCCAACCCGGGACAGCGTACAATGAGCAGTTCTTC. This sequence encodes CASSFQPGTAYNEQFF. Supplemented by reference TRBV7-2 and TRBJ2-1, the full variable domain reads GAGVSQSPSNKVTEKGKDVELRCDPISGHTALYWYRQSLGQGLEFLIYFQGNSAPDKSGLPSDRFSAERTGGSVSTLTIQRTQQEDSAVYLCASSFQPGTAYNEQFFGPGTRLTVL.

The CDR3 here is CASLWAGEQFF. As DNA, the CDR3 is TGTGCCAGCCTTTGGGCTGGTGAGCAGTTCTTC. The chain has TRBV6-5 and TRBJ2-1; D unclear. This CDR3 is built from 11 residues. Germline assignment: CDR1 MNHEY and CDR2 SVGAGI. V was pared by 8 bases and J by 9 bases, with 11 bases between.

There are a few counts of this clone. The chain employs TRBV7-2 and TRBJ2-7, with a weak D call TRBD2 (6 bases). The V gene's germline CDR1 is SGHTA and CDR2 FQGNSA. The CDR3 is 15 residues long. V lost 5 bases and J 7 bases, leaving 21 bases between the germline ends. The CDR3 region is CASSPRPGGRGEQYF. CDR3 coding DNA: TGTGCCAGCAGCCCCCGACCCGGGGGACGGGGTGAGCAGTACTTC.

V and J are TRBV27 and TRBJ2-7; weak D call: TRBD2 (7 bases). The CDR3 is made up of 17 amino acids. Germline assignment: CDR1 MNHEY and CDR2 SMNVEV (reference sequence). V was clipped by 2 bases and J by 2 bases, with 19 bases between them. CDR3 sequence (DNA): TGTGCCAGCAGTTTAGAGGGGGGGCGGGGGACTCCCTACGAGCAGTACTTC. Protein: CASSLEGGRGTPYEQYF.

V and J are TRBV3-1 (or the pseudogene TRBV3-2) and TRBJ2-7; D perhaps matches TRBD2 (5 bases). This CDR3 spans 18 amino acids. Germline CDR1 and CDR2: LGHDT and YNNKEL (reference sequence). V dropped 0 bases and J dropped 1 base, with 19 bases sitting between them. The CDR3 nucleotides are TGTGCCAGCAGCCAAGATCGTAGGCGGGTGAAGGATTCCTACGAGCAGTACTTC. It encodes CASSQDRRRVKDSYEQYF.